The TCR beta chain described here comes from a study of monozygotic twins with inflammatory bowel disease. An amount of 3500 ng of total RNA was used for each TCR library. TCRdb reworked the 5' RACE reads into one entry per CDR3 protein, no DNA. Its clone listing holds some 400,000 distinct CDR3 sequences. The authors isolated total RNA from whole blood without sorting T cells. The study's findings and limits: A single strong IBD-associated signal or clonotype was not supported by the findings. With others, IBD patients shared fewer clonotypes than healthy twins did, especially with disease activity.

CDR1 and CDR2 (germline): MNHNY, SVGAGI (reference sequence). The CDR3 totals 13 residues. Turning to this clonotype: The antigen remains undetermined.

The sample taken for sequencing was blood. The clonotype comes from a human donor with ulcerative colitis or Crohn's disease, or a healthy co-twin of an affected twin (not recorded which). V gene TRBV6-6 combines with J gene TRBJ1-1; the TCRdb call, TRBD1, lacks DNA for checking. The chain's CDR3 is CASSRDSNTEAFF.